This T cell receptor beta chain appears in the sequencing data of a study of graft-versus-host responses after intestinal transplantation. Here immunoSEQ multiplex PCR was the method, and the copy in TCRdb shows in-frame clones only, minus some. The data contain about 89,000 clones, 91% of them singletons. The ends were cut back, 3 bases at V and 9 bases at J, with 9 bases in the middle. Germline V gene lookup returns CDR1 SQVTM and CDR2 ANQGSEA. The CDR3 runs to 11 residues. Study-level points and caveats: Allografts from individuals with graft-donor T cell macrochimerism displayed high graft-versus-host to host-versus-graft clonal ratios. Ileal or blood samples showed some GvH clones first, and such clones were also found in recipient marrow.

About this clone: Its matching antigen is unknown.

The receptor was isolated from a human donor who received an intestinal transplant. Sample: unstimulated CD4+ T cells sorted from spleen or lymph node cells, taken before intestinal transplant. The chain recombines TRBV29-1 with TRBJ2-4; perhaps TRBD2 as D (5 bases). The CDR3 nucleotides are TGCAGCGTTGAGGTCCGGGGCATTCAGTACTTC. Translating gives CSVEVRGIQYF.